A single sample is the source of the 27 T cell receptor beta chains below, sequenced in a study of T cells after yellow fever vaccination. MiXCR, applied by TCRdb to the 5' RACE reads, yields one record per CDR3 protein. The profile shows about 110,000 distinct CDR3 sequences, 7.5% to 9.5% of them singletons. The source was CD8+ T cells sorted from PBMCs, collected 45 days after the yellow fever booster vaccination. These receptors originate from a man aged 25-45 years who received the YFV17D yellow fever vaccine.

There are many counts of this clonotype. The chain employs TRBV5-1 and TRBJ2-1; 7 nucleotides line up with TRBD1. Germline CDR1 and CDR2: SGHRS and YFSETQ. The CDR3 spans 14 residues. The ends lost 4 bases at V and 8 bases at J; junction bases unmatched: 9. The CDR3 spells CASSIGGAEYEQFF. The CDR3 DNA follows: TGCGCCAGCAGCATAGGGGGCGCGGAGTATGAGCAGTTCTTC. The variable domain in full, completed from reference TRBV5-1 and TRBJ2-1, reads KAGVTQTPRYLIKTRGQQVTLSCSPISGHRSVSWYQQTPGQGLQFLFEYFSETQRNKGNFPGRFSGRQFSNSRSEMNVSTLELGDSALYLCASSIGGAEYEQFFGPGTRLTVL.

This clonotype showed up many times. The CDR3 reads CASSWDGAYEQYF. For the CDR3, the DNA is TGCGCCAGCAGCTGGGACGGCGCCTACGAGCAGTACTTC. The chain has TRBV5-1 and TRBJ2-7; D is possibly TRBD1 or TRBD2 (5 bases each). V was pared by 3 bases and J by 2 bases, with 9 bases between. The CDR3 sequence is 13 residues long. Germline V CDR1 and CDR2: SGHRS, YFSETQ. The full variable domain, in which reference TRBV5-1 and TRBJ2-7 provide the parts outside the CDR3, is KAGVTQTPRYLIKTRGQQVTLSCSPISGHRSVSWYQQTPGQGLQFLFEYFSETQRNKGNFPGRFSGRQFSNSRSEMNVSTLELGDSALYLCASSWDGAYEQYFGPGTRLTVT.

This clonotype was picked up many times. This chain uses TRBV30 with TRBJ2-3; D call uncertain. There are 12 residues in the CDR3. Germline V lookup: CDR1 GTSNPN, CDR2 SVGIG (reference sequence). Deletions cut 4 bases from V and 4 bases from J, with 9 bases between. DNA for the CDR3: TGTGCCTGGAATACGGGTTCAGATACGCAGTATTTT. Translated, it gives CAWNTGSDTQYF.

This clonotype was detected many times. The chain has TRBV4-2 and TRBJ2-1; D uncertain. V shed 0 bases and J shed 6 bases, with 9 bases lying between them. The CDR3 spans 14 residues. The V gene's germline CDR1 is LGHNA and CDR2 YNFKEQ. The CDR3, as DNA: TGTGCCAGCAGCCAAGATTTTGCGGTCAATGAGCAGTTCTTC. This codes for CASSQDFAVNEQFF.

This clonotype has only a few counts. The CDR3 bases are TGTGCCACCAGCAGAGCCTCAGATGGCTACACCTTC. This gives the protein CATSRASDGYTF. The chain joins TRBV15 to TRBJ1-2; D gene uncertain. With 1 base removed from V and 6 bases from J, the gap between germline ends came to 6 bases. Germline CDR1 is LNHNV and CDR2 is YYDKDF (reference sequence). The CDR3 sequence is 12 residues long.

This clonotype was picked up many times. CDR3 amino acids: CASGLAIQPQHF. DNA of the CDR3: TGTGCTAGTGGTTTGGCGATTCAGCCCCAGCATTTT. V gene TRBV12-5 combines with J gene TRBJ1-5; D gene uncertain. CDR1 and CDR2 (germline): LGHNT, FRNRAP. This CDR3 contains 12 residues. Trimming shortened V by 1 base and J by 6 bases, and 4 bases separated the two germline ends.

This clonotype came up many times. The gene calls are TRBV4-3 and TRBJ2-2; D might be TRBD2 (5 bases). CDR3 length equals 14 residues. V dropped 0 bases and J dropped 7 bases, with 9 bases sitting between them. In germline, CDR1 is LGHNA, CDR2 YSLEER. CDR3 amino acids: CASSQDLGVGELFF. The CDR3, as DNA: TGCGCCAGCAGCCAAGATCTCGGGGTCGGGGAGCTGTTTTTT.

This clonotype was counted many times. This rearrangement joins TRBV29-1 to TRBJ2-5; D might be TRBD2 (6 bases). From germline, CDR1 is SQVTM and CDR2 ANQGSEA. V was trimmed by 4 bases and J by 5 bases, leaving 11 bases between them. The length of the CDR3 is 12 residues. CDR3 region: CSVAEGRETQYF. CDR3 bases: TGCAGCGTTGCTGAGGGGAGGGAGACCCAGTACTTC.

The chain uses TRBV30 and TRBJ2-2; unclear D gene. Germline values: CDR1 GTSNPN, CDR2 SVGIG (reference sequence). The V end lost 0 bases, the J end lost 10 bases, and 12 bases lay between the germline ends. The length of the CDR3 is 13 residues. DNA of the CDR3: TGTGCCTGGAGTGTACTCTTAGGGCAGGAGCTGTTTTTT. This translates into CAWSVLLGQELFF.

There are a few counts of this clonotype. The rearrangement uses TRBV19 and TRBJ1-4, with D possibly matching TRBD1 (5 bases). The germline V and J ends were trimmed by 7 bases and 5 bases, with 17 bases remaining between them. The CDR3 contains 15 residues. Germline V gene data show CDR1 as LNHDA and CDR2 as SQIVND (reference sequence). CDR3 protein: CASTVRGNLNEKLFF. The CDR3 coding sequence is TGTGCCAGTACCGTGCGGGGGAACCTGAATGAAAAACTGTTTTTT.

This clonotype has ten or more counts. The chain joins TRBV7-8 to TRBJ1-5; D not resolved. Germline V gene data show CDR1 as SGHVS and CDR2 as FQNEAQ. CDR3 length: 16 residues. The V and J ends lost 0 bases and 0 bases respectively, with 9 bases between them. The CDR3 is CASSLAAVYSNQPQHF. CDR3 bases: TGTGCCAGCAGCTTAGCGGCAGTTTATAGCAATCAGCCCCAGCATTTT.

This sequence joins TRBV4-3 and TRBJ2-5, with TRBD1 as a possible D gene (6 bases). CDR1 and CDR2 from the germline V gene are LGHNA and YSLEER. V was clipped by 8 bases and J by 4 bases, with 20 bases between them. The CDR3 has 15 amino acids. CDR3 nucleotide sequence: TGCGCCAGCTCCCAGGGGCTCCAAGGGGGAGAGACCCAGTACTTC. This codes for CASSQGLQGGETQYF.

Ten or more counts support this clonotype. The chain uses TRBV27 and TRBJ2-1; TRBD2 matches 8 bases. The V gene end was trimmed by 2 bases and the J gene end by 12 bases; junction bases not matched to a gene: 6. The germline CDR1 and CDR2 sequences are MNHEY and SMNVEV (reference sequence). The CDR3 contains 13 residues. CDR3 residues: CASSLAGLAGQFF. For the CDR3, the DNA is TGTGCCAGCAGTTTAGCGGGGCTAGCGGGGCAGTTCTTC.

This clonotype was observed once. A read error is possible here, since a much larger clone lies one base away. The chain links TRBV5-6 to TRBJ1-2; D remains unclear. The V end lost 5 bases, the J end lost 8 bases, and 10 bases lay between the germline ends. The CDR3 length is 11 residues. The germline V gene encodes CDR1 SGHDT and CDR2 YYEEEE. CDR3 in DNA: TGTGCCAGCAGTATATGTGGCGGCTACACCTTC. Protein: CASSICGGYTF.

Details on this clonotype: Since no conserved phenylalanine or tryptophan closes the CDR3, a read error is the likely cause. The rearrangement uses TRBV9 and TRBJ2-7; TRBD2 aligns across 13 bases. V trimming: 2 bases; J trimming: 6 bases; junction bases outside the gene matches: 5. The length of the CDR3 is 15 residues. The germline CDR1 and CDR2 sequences are SGDLS and YYNGEE. CDR3 in amino acids: CASSVGLAGPIEQYS. CDR3 coding DNA: TGTGCCAGCAGCGTGGGACTAGCGGGACCGATCGAGCAGTACTCC.

The gene calls are TRBV12-3 or TRBV12-4 and TRBJ2-2; TRBD2 aligns across 10 bases. The CDR3 is made up of 15 amino acids. J was trimmed by 1 base and V by 8 bases; bases with no gene match: 4. This CDR3 reads CASWRTSGNTGELFF. The CDR3 nucleotides are TGTGCCAGCTGGCGGACTAGCGGGAACACCGGGGAGCTGTTTTTT.

A few counts support this clonotype. J is TRBJ2-7 and V is TRBV7-9; D is possibly TRBD2 (6 bases). With 5 bases removed from V and 4 bases from J, the gap between germline ends came to 6 bases. The CDR3 sequence is 11 residues long. Germline-derived CDR1 and CDR2 are SEHNR and FQNEAQ (reference sequence). The CDR3 nucleotides read TGTGCCAGCAGCGGGACTTACGAGCAGTACTTC. Protein product: CASSGTYEQYF.

The table lists this clonotype with a count of one. The chain carries TRBV14 and TRBJ2-7; 9 nucleotides line up with TRBD1. The length of the CDR3 is 16 residues. Germline assignment: CDR1 SGHDN and CDR2 FVKESK. The V segment lost 4 bases and the J segment 6 bases; nucleotides outside the gene matches: 13. CDR3 in amino acids: CASSPRPGQGTGEQYF. For the CDR3, the DNA is TGTGCCAGCAGCCCCCGCCCGGGACAGGGAACGGGCGAGCAGTACTTC.

The CDR3 sequence is CASSQEARVYTF. The CDR3, as DNA: TGCGCCAGCAGCCAAGAGGCCAGGGTATACACCTTC. The chain links TRBV4-3 to TRBJ1-2; D might be TRBD1 (5 bases). V was shortened by 0 bases and J by 11 bases, with 10 bases between the two germline ends. The CDR3 loop spans 12 amino acids. CDR1 and CDR2 (germline): LGHNA, YSLEER.

V is TRBV7-9 and J is TRBJ2-1; possibly TRBD2 for D (6 bases). Per germline, CDR1 SEHNR and CDR2 FQNEAQ (reference sequence). Trimming shortened V by 8 bases and J by 2 bases, and 7 bases separated the two germline ends. CDR3 length: 12 residues. The CDR3 nucleotides read TGTGCCAGCGGCGGGACCTACAATGAGCAGTTCTTC. Protein product: CASGGTYNEQFF.

This clonotype has just one count. This sequence joins TRBV7-6 and TRBJ1-2; tentative D call: TRBD1 (6 bases). Germline V lookup: CDR1 SGHVS, CDR2 FNYEAQ. CDR3 length equals 13 residues. V was trimmed by 3 bases and J by 6 bases, leaving 11 bases between them. The CDR3 nucleotides are TGTGCCAGCAGCTTGACAGGATGGGATGGCTACACCTTC. Translation gives CASSLTGWDGYTF.

V and J are TRBV27 and TRBJ2-3; 8 nucleotides agree with TRBD2. Unmatched junction bases numbered 8, after V lost 11 bases and J lost 4 bases. CDR3 length equals 13 residues. Germline V CDR1 and CDR2: MNHEY, SMNVEV (reference sequence). Here the CDR3 reads CAARGVAPDTQYF. CDR3 DNA sequence: TGTGCCGCGCGGGGGGTAGCCCCAGATACGCAGTATTTT.

This clonotype was picked up many times. The chain joins TRBV5-5 to TRBJ2-7, with unresolved D. This CDR3 region has 12 residues. V shed 0 bases and J shed 2 bases, with 3 bases lying between them. Germline CDR1 is SGHKS and CDR2 is YYEKEE (reference sequence). The CDR3 DNA reads as TGTGCCAGCAGCTTGGAGGCCTACGAGCAGTACTTC. It encodes CASSLEAYEQYF.

This clonotype was counted many times. This rearrangement joins TRBV7-9 to TRBJ2-5; no definite D call. V lost 6 bases, J lost 10 bases, and 12 bases lay in between. The CDR3 is 11 residues long. Germline V lookup: CDR1 SEHNR, CDR2 FQNEAQ (reference sequence). CDR3 DNA sequence: TGTGCCAGCAGTCCCTCAAGGGACCAGTACTTC. Its translation: CASSPSRDQYF.

This clonotype was seen at least ten times. The V gene is TRBV5-5, the J gene TRBJ2-5, with D possibly being TRBD1 or TRBD2 (6 bases each). The V end was cut by 3 bases, the J end by 4 bases, with 19 bases between. CDR3 length equals 16 residues. CDR1 SGHKS and CDR2 YYEKEE come from the germline V gene (reference sequence). This chain's CDR3 is CASSSIEGGEGETQYF. DNA of the CDR3: TGTGCCAGCAGCTCGATTGAGGGGGGAGAGGGAGAGACCCAGTACTTC.

This clonotype has at least ten counts. The rearrangement links TRBV7-2 to TRBJ2-5; 9 nucleotides align to TRBD2. CDR3 length: 16 residues. V gave up 5 bases and J gave up 4 bases; unmatched junction bases: 11. Germline V gene lookup returns CDR1 SGHTA and CDR2 FQGNSA. The CDR3 region is CASSQAISGSRETQYF. For the CDR3, the DNA is TGTGCCAGCAGCCAAGCGATTAGCGGGAGCAGAGAGACCCAGTACTTC.

This clonotype has a count of ten or more. The CDR3 reads CASSDVSSERHEQYF. CDR3 nucleotides: TGTGCCAGCAGTGACGTGTCCTCAGAACGGCACGAGCAGTACTTC. The chain couples TRBV2 to TRBJ2-7, with D unclear. Per germline, CDR1 SNHLY and CDR2 FYNNEI. The ends were cut back, 3 bases at V and 5 bases at J, with 17 bases in the middle. The CDR3 sequence is 15 residues long.